The sequence of this T cell receptor beta chain was determined in a study of cytomegalovirus exposure and HLA in healthy donors. The table lists this clone with a count of one. Researchers ran the PCR with 60 Vbeta and 13 Jbeta primers. Assay: immunoSEQ multiplex PCR; the TCRdb copy retains only in-frame clones and omits some. The data show roughly 150,000 clones, with over 60% seen just once and roughly 1.8% held by the top ten. The CDR3 contains 17 residues. CDR1 SEHNR and CDR2 FQNEAQ come from the germline V gene (reference sequence). Trimming took 0 bases from V and 5 from J, leaving 16 bases between them.

This clonotype was obtained from a woman aged 40 to 50 in good health and CMV-seronegative. The V and J genes are TRBV7-9 and TRBJ1-4; unclear D gene. The sample was PBMCs. CDR3 sequence (DNA): TGTGCCAGCAGCTTAGCCAACTGGGAGGGTTTGAATGAAAAACTGTTTTTT. Its translation is CASSLANWEGLNEKLFF.